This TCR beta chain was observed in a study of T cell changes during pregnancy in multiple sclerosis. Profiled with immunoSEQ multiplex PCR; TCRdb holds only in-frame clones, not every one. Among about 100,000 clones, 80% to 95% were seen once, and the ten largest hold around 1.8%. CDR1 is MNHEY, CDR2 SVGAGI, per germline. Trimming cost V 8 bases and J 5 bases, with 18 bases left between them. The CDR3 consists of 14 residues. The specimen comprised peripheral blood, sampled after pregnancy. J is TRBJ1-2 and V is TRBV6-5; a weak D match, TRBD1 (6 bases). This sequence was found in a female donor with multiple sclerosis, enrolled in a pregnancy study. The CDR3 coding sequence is TGTGCCAGCGCTCGCGACAGGTCTCATTATGGCTACACCTTC. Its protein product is CASARDRSHYGYTF.